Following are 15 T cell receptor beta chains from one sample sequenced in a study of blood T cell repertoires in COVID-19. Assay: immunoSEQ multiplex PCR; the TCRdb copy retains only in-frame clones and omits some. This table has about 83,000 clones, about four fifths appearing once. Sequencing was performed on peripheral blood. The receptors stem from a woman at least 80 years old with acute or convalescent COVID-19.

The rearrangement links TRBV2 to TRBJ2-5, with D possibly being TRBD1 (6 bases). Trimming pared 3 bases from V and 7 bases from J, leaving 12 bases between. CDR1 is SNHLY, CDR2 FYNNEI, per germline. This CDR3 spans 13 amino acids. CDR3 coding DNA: TGTGCCAGCAGTGAGGCACAGGGCGGGACCCAGTACTTC. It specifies CASSEAQGGTQYF.

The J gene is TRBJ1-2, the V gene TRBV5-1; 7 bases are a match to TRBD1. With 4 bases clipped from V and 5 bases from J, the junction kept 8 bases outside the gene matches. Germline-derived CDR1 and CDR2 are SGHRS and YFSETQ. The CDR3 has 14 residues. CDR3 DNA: TGCGCCAGCAGCGCCCGGGACAGCATGTATGGCTACACCTTC. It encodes CASSARDSMYGYTF.

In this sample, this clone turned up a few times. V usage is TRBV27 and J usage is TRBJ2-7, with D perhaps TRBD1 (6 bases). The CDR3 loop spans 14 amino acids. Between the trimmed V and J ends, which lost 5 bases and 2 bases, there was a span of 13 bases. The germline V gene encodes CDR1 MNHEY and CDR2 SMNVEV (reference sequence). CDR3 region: CASSPFRDTYEQYF. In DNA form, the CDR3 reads TGTGCCAGCAGTCCCTTCCGGGACACCTACGAGCAGTACTTC.

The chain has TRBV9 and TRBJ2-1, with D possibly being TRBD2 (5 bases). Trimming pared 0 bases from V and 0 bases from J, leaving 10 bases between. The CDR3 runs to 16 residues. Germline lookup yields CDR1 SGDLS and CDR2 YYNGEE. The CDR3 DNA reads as TGTGCCAGCAGCGTAGGGCTAGCTCGCTCCTACAATGAGCAGTTCTTC. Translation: CASSVGLARSYNEQFF.

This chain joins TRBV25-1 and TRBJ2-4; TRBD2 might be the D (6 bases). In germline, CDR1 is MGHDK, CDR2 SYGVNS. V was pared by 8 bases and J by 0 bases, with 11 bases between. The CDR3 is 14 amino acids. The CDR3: CASGTGLAKNIQYF. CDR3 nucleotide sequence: TGTGCCAGCGGGACTGGACTAGCCAAAAACATTCAGTACTTC.

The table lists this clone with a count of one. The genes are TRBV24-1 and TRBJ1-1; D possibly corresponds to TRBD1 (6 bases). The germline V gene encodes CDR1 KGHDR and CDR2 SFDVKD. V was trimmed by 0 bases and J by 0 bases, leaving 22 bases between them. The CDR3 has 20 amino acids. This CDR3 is CATSDLQREGEGLVNTEAFF. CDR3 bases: TGTGCCACCAGTGATTTGCAAAGGGAGGGGGAGGGGTTAGTGAACACTGAAGCTTTCTTT.

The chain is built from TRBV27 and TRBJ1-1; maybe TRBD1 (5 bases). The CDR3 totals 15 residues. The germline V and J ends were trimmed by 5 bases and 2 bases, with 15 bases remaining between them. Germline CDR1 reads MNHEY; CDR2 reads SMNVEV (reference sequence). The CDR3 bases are TGTGCCAGCAGTCCCGATGGGGGGGGTAACACTGAAGCTTTCTTT. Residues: CASSPDGGGNTEAFF.

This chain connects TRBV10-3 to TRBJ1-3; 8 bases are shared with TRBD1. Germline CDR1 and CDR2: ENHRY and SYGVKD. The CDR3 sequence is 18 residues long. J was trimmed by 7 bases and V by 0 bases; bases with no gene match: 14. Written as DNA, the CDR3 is TGTGCCATCAGTGAGTCCCGCGGCGGACAGGGCGTAGGGAACACCATATATTTT. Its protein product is CAISESRGGQGVGNTIYF.

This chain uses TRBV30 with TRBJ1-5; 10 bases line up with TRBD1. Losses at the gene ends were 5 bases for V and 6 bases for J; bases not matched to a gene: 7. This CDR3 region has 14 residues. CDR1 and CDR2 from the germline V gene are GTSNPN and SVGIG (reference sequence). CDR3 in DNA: TGTGCCTGGGCCCGGACAGGGGGTAGTCAGCCCCAGCATTTT. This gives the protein CAWARTGGSQPQHF.

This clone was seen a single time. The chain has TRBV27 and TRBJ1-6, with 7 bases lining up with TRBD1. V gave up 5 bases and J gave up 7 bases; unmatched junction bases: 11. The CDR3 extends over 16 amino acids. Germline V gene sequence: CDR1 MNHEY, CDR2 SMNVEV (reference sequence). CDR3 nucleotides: TGTGCCAGCAGTCCGTACAGGGGATTATTGAATTCACCCCTCCACTTT. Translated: CASSPYRGLLNSPLHF.

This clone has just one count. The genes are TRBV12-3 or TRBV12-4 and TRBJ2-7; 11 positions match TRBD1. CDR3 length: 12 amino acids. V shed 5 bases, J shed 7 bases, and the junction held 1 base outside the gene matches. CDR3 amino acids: CASSRDRGEQYF. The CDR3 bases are TGTGCCAGCAGTCGGGACAGGGGGGAGCAGTACTTC.

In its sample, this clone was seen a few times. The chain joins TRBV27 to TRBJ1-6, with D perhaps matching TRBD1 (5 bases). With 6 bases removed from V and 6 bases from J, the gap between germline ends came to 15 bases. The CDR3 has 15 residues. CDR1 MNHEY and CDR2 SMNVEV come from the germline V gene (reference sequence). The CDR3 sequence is CASSHLVQGNSPLHF. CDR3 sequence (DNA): TGTGCCAGCAGCCACCTCGTGCAGGGTAATTCACCCCTCCACTTT.

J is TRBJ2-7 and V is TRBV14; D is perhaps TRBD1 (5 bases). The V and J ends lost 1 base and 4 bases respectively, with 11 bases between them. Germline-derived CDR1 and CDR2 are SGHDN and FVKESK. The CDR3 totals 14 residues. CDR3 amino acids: CASSQARALYEQYF. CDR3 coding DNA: TGTGCCAGCAGCCAAGCCAGGGCCTTATACGAGCAGTACTTC.

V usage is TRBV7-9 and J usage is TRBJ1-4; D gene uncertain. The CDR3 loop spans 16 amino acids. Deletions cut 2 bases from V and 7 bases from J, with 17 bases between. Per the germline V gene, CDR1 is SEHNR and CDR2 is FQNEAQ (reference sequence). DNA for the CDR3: TGTGCCAGCAGCTTATTGGTCGGCGGAGTCCTTGAAAAACTGTTTTTT. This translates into CASSLLVGGVLEKLFF.

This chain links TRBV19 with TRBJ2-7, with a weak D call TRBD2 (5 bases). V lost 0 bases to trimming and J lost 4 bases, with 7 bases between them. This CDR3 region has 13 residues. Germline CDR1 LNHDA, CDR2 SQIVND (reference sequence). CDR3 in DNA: TGTGCCAGTAGTATAGAAGGAGGTTACGAGCAGTACTTC. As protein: CASSIEGGYEQYF.